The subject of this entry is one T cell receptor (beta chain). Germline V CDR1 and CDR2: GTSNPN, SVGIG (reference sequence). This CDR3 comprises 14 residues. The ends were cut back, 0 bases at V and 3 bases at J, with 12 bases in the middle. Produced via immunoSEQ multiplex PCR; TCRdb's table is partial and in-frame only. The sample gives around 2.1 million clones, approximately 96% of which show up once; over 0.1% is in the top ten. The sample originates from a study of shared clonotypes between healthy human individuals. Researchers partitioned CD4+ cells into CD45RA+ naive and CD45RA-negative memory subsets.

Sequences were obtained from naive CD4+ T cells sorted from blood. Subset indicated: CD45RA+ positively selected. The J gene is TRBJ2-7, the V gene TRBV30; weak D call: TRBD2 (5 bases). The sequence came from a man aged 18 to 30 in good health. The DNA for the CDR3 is TGTGCCTGGAGTGTAGGTAGCGTCAGCTACGAGCAGTACTTC. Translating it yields CAWSVGSVSYEQYF.